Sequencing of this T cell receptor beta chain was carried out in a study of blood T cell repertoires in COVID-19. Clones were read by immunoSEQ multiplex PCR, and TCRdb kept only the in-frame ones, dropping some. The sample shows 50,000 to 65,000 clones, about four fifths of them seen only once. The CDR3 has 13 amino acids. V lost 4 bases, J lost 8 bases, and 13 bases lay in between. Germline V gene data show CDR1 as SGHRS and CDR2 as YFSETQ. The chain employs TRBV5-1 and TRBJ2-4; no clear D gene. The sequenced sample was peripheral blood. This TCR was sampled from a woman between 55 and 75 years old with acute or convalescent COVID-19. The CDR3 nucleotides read TGCGCCAGCAGCAAGACCCAGGTGGACATTCAGTACTTC. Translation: CASSKTQVDIQYF.